This TCR beta chain was sequenced for a study of technical replicates of blood from a few donors. Here immunoSEQ multiplex PCR was the method, and the copy in TCRdb shows in-frame clones only, minus some. This table has more than 70,000 clones, 75% to 95% appearing once. With 5 bases clipped from V and 4 bases from J, the junction kept 8 bases outside the gene matches. Germline CDR1 MNHEY, CDR2 SMNVEV (reference sequence). CDR3 size: 16 residues. This clonotype was obtained from a human donor in good health. The chain is built from TRBV27 and TRBJ2-1, with 10 nucleotides matching TRBD2. The source material was T cells isolated from PBMCs. This CDR3 reads CASSAQAGGPYNEQFF. Written as DNA, the CDR3 is TGTGCCAGCAGTGCACAAGCGGGGGGGCCATACAATGAGCAGTTCTTC.